The 14 T cell receptor beta chains listed next were all sequenced from one sample in a study of shared clonotypes between healthy human individuals. CD8 cells regarded as naive lacked CD45RO, were positively chosen for CCR7, and omitted terminally differentiated effector memory CD45RA+ cells. The protocol was immunoSEQ multiplex PCR, while the TCRdb copy is restricted to in-frame clones and leaves out a portion. This sample has 2 million to 2.5 million clones, with roughly 91% found just once. The sequenced sample consisted of naive CD8+ T cells from PBMCs. The receptor source for this set is a man between 18 and 35 years old in good health. Some clones in this sample may be carry-over from other donors' samples.

V is TRBV27 and J is TRBJ1-2; unclear D gene. Per the germline V gene, CDR1 is MNHEY and CDR2 is SMNVEV (reference sequence). The CDR3 covers 13 residues. Trimming stripped 8 bases from V and 4 bases from J, with 14 bases between. Here the CDR3 reads CASGSSGFYGYTF. The DNA of the CDR3 is TGTGCCAGCGGATCTAGTGGTTTCTATGGCTACACCTTC.

The rearrangement uses TRBV28 and TRBJ2-2; perhaps TRBD2 as D (6 bases). Trimming took 5 bases from V and 0 from J, leaving 19 bases between them. The V gene's germline CDR1 is MDHEN and CDR2 SYDVKM. The CDR3 runs to 18 residues. CDR3 nucleotide sequence: TGTGCCAGCAGTCCCTCGACCCCGGACTACGCGAACACCGGGGAGCTGTTTTTT. It codes for CASSPSTPDYANTGELFF.

The chain combines TRBV6-5 with TRBJ2-7; D gene unclear. The germline CDR1 and CDR2 sequences are MNHEY and SVGAGI. Trimming shortened V by 0 bases and J by 3 bases, and 15 bases separated the two germline ends. The CDR3 sequence is 16 residues long. The CDR3 DNA reads as TGTGCCAGCAGTTACTCGACCGGGCAGGTCGGCTACGAGCAGTACTTC. Translating it yields CASSYSTGQVGYEQYF.

The chain employs TRBV28 and TRBJ1-5; D call uncertain. CDR1 and CDR2 (germline): MDHEN, SYDVKM. The CDR3 covers 15 residues. Between the trimmed V and J ends, which lost 4 bases and 4 bases, there was a span of 14 bases. CDR3 coding DNA: TGTGCCAGCAGTTCCGGAGACGTAAAAAATCAGCCCCAGCATTTT. This encodes CASSSGDVKNQPQHF.

J is TRBJ2-5 and V is TRBV7-9; TRBD2 matches at 10 bases. There are 15 residues in the CDR3. Germline V gives CDR1 SEHNR, CDR2 FQNEAQ (reference sequence). With 5 bases clipped from V and 2 bases from J, the junction kept 5 bases outside the gene matches. The DNA for the CDR3 is TGTGCCAGCAGCCCGACTAGCGGGTTACAAGAGACCCAGTACTTC. It yields the protein CASSPTSGLQETQYF.

For this clone: Different DNA sequences within this sample yield the same CDR3. The genes are TRBV5-6 and TRBJ2-1, with TRBD2 matching over 8 bases. The CDR3 consists of 13 residues. V shed 0 bases, J shed 10 bases, and the junction held 3 bases outside the gene matches. Germline V gene lookup returns CDR1 SGHDT and CDR2 YYEEEE. CDR3 residues: CASSLAGGREQFF. As DNA, the CDR3 is TGTGCCAGCAGCTTGGCCGGCGGGAGGGAGCAGTTCTTC.

The chain combines TRBV5-1 with TRBJ1-1; TRBD1 agrees at 7 bases. The germline CDR1 and CDR2 sequences are SGHRS and YFSETQ. With V trimmed by 7 bases and J by 4 bases, 10 bases remained unmatched. This CDR3 contains 14 residues. CDR3 nucleotide sequence: TGCGCCAGCTCCGAGTACAGGGGTTCCACTGAAGCTTTCTTT. It is translated as CASSEYRGSTEAFF.

This clone is a singleton in its sample. The chain is built from TRBV2 and TRBJ2-7; TRBD2 matches at 7 bases. Germline values: CDR1 SNHLY, CDR2 FYNNEI. Germline trimming cut 2 bases from V and 0 bases from J; bases unmatched to any gene: 4. The CDR3 extends over 15 amino acids. Here the CDR3 DNA reads TGTGCCAGCAGTGAAACTAGCGAGATCTCCTACGAGCAGTACTTC. Amino acids: CASSETSEISYEQYF.

This clone was picked up one time. The chain couples TRBV5-5 to TRBJ1-5; D possibly corresponds to TRBD1 (5 bases). CDR1 is SGHKS, CDR2 YYEKEE, per germline (reference sequence). The CDR3 is 17 residues long. The V end lost 4 bases, the J end lost 2 bases, and 19 bases lay between the germline ends. The CDR3: CASSPRGPGNGNQPQHF. In DNA form, the CDR3 reads TGTGCCAGCAGCCCCCGGGGACCGGGAAACGGCAATCAGCCCCAGCATTTT.

The chain couples TRBV13 to TRBJ2-7; 8 bases align to TRBD2. CDR3 size: 15 residues. Germline V gene lookup returns CDR1 PRHDT and CDR2 FYEKMQ (reference sequence). V lost 0 bases and J lost 0; bases outside the gene matches: 1. CDR3 nucleotide sequence: TGTGCCAGCAGCTTAGGACTAGCGGCCTCCTACGAGCAGTACTTC. Amino acid sequence: CASSLGLAASYEQYF.

This chain uses TRBV5-1 with TRBJ2-2; D remains ambiguous. The CDR3 runs 16 residues. Looked up from germline, CDR1 is SGHRS and CDR2 is YFSETQ. Trimming left V 1 base short and J 3 bases short, with 13 bases between. CDR3 loop: CASSLLVEGYTGELFF. DNA for the CDR3: TGCGCCAGCAGCTTGTTGGTTGAAGGCTACACCGGGGAGCTGTTTTTT.

The chain combines TRBV9 with TRBJ1-3; 7 nucleotides match TRBD1. In germline, CDR1 is SGDLS, CDR2 YYNGEE. CDR3 length equals 16 residues. J was trimmed by 2 bases and V by 4 bases; bases with no gene match: 9. The CDR3: CASSSFDRVPGNTIYF. CDR3 DNA sequence: TGTGCCAGCAGCTCCTTCGACAGGGTCCCTGGAAACACCATATATTTT.

Note on this clone: Other DNA sequences of this sample code for an identical CDR3. The CDR3 loop is CASSLGTGGNQPQHF. As DNA, the CDR3 is TGTGCCAGCAGCCTTGGGACAGGGGGCAATCAGCCCCAGCATTTT. The rearrangement uses TRBV27 and TRBJ1-5; 10 bases align to TRBD1. CDR1 is MNHEY, CDR2 SMNVEV, per germline (reference sequence). The V segment lost 6 bases and the J segment 2 bases; nucleotides outside the gene matches: 4. This CDR3 contains 15 residues.

The V and J genes are TRBV5-6 and TRBJ2-5; D call uncertain. TRBJ2-7 matches the DNA end more closely, so the J call is doubtful. Germline loops: CDR1 SGHDT, CDR2 YYEEEE. This CDR3 is built from 14 residues. CDR3 sequence reads: CASSFFTRTYEQYF. The DNA of the CDR3 is TGTGCCAGCAGCTTCTTTACCAGAACCTACGAGCAGTACTTC.